The 14 T cell receptor beta chains in this list originate from one sample, sequenced in a study of cytomegalovirus exposure and HLA in healthy donors. Sequencing was performed with immunoSEQ multiplex PCR; in TCRdb, only in-frame clones are kept and a portion is missing. The sample shows 120,000 to 150,000 clones, around 84% of them seen only once. The specimen sequenced was PBMCs. The receptors were gathered from a man younger than 35 in good health and CMV-seropositive.

This clone was seen a single time. The chain is built from TRBV15 and TRBJ2-1; D is possibly TRBD1 (6 bases). V lost 4 bases to trimming and J lost 0 bases, with 10 bases between them. The CDR3 has 15 residues. The germline CDR1 and CDR2 sequences are LNHNV and YYDKDF (reference sequence). CDR3 sequence: CATSKGVSSYNEQFF. The CDR3 DNA sequence: TGTGCCACCAGCAAGGGGGTAAGCTCCTACAATGAGCAGTTCTTC.

The V and J genes are TRBV13 and TRBJ2-7, with a weak D call TRBD1 (5 bases). This CDR3 contains 13 residues. V lost 6 bases, J lost 0 bases, and 9 bases lay in between. Germline V gene data show CDR1 as PRHDT and CDR2 as FYEKMQ (reference sequence). CDR3 amino acids: CASSSTGSYEQYF. In DNA form, the CDR3 reads TGTGCCAGCAGTTCTACAGGCTCCTACGAGCAGTACTTC.

The V call is TRBV19, the J call TRBJ2-3; 8 positions agree with TRBD2. Germline V lookup: CDR1 LNHDA, CDR2 SQIVND (reference sequence). This CDR3 is 16 amino acids long. With 6 bases clipped from V and 2 bases from J, the junction kept 10 bases outside the gene matches. The CDR3 loop is CASSWGLVDFTDTQYF. CDR3 in DNA: TGTGCCAGTAGCTGGGGACTAGTAGATTTCACAGATACGCAGTATTTT.

CDR3 DNA: TGCGCCAGCAGCCAGGAGACAGGAATCCAAGAGACCCAGTACTTC. Residues: CASSQETGIQETQYF. The chain recombines TRBV4-1 with TRBJ2-5; perhaps TRBD1 as D (6 bases). This CDR3 contains 15 residues. V was trimmed by 3 bases and J by 1 base, leaving 12 bases between them. Germline loops: CDR1 MGHRA, CDR2 YSYEKL.

The chain has TRBV14 and TRBJ1-1; perhaps TRBD1 as D (5 bases). Germline-derived CDR1 and CDR2 are SGHDN and FVKESK. Trimming cost V 1 base and J 0 bases, with 18 bases left between them. The CDR3 has 18 residues. The CDR3 DNA reads TGTGCCAGCAGCCAAGCCCTCGGGGGGACCTACCTGAACACTGAAGCTTTCTTT. It codes for CASSQALGGTYLNTEAFF.

This clone was found once. This chain joins TRBV11-2 and TRBJ2-1, with 7 nucleotides matching TRBD1. CDR3 length: 13 residues. Germline values: CDR1 SGHAT, CDR2 FQNNGV. V gave up 1 base and J gave up 8 bases; unmatched junction bases: 2. CDR3 nucleotide sequence: TGTGCCAGCAGCTTAGGACAGGGAGATGAGCAGTTCTTC. As protein: CASSLGQGDEQFF.

The chain is built from TRBV15 and TRBJ2-7; TRBD1 matches 8 bases. J lost 2 bases, V lost 5 bases, and 8 bases had no gene match. The CDR3 is 15 amino acids. CDR1 LNHNV and CDR2 YYDKDF come from the germline V gene (reference sequence). CDR3 nucleotide sequence: TGTGCCACCAGCTTCCTCCAGGGGGCCGCCTACGAGCAGTACTTC. This translates into CATSFLQGAAYEQYF.

The rearrangement joins TRBV5-1 to TRBJ2-7; D remains ambiguous. V was clipped by 1 base and J by 0 bases, with 8 bases between them. This CDR3 is built from 14 residues. Per the germline V gene, CDR1 is SGHRS and CDR2 is YFSETQ. The CDR3 region is CASSLLQFSYEQYF. The CDR3 DNA reads as TGCGCCAGCAGCTTGCTACAGTTCTCCTACGAGCAGTACTTC.

This clone has just one count. The J gene is TRBJ1-3, the V gene TRBV10-3; TRBD1 matches at 7 bases. This CDR3 region has 13 residues. Germline lookup yields CDR1 ENHRY and CDR2 SYGVKD. With 11 bases clipped from V and 6 bases from J, the junction kept 10 bases outside the gene matches. CDR3 nucleotide sequence: TGTGCCTCTTCGGACAGGAACGAAAACACCATATATTTT. This translates into CASSDRNENTIYF.

This clone has just one count. The J gene is TRBJ2-7, the V gene TRBV6-1, with 8 bases matching TRBD1. The ends lost 2 bases at V and 7 bases at J; junction bases unmatched: 7. This CDR3 is built from 14 residues. The germline gives CDR1 MNHNS, CDR2 SASEGT. In DNA form, the CDR3 reads TGTGCCAGCAGTGAAATGCAGGGGGCTGTGGAGCAGTACTTC. Its translation is CASSEMQGAVEQYF.

This clone was observed a handful of times. At the DNA level, this CDR3 is encoded by other sequences in the same sample as well. The DNA for the CDR3 is TGTGCCAGCAGCGTAGAGGGAGCCGACACTGAAGCTTTCTTT. Encoded protein: CASSVEGADTEAFF. The V gene is TRBV9, the J gene TRBJ1-1; D unresolved. The V end lost 0 bases, the J end lost 3 bases, and 9 bases lay between the germline ends. The CDR3 contains 14 residues. Germline V gene lookup returns CDR1 SGDLS and CDR2 YYNGEE. The variable domain in full, completed from reference TRBV9 and TRBJ1-1, reads DSGVTQTPKHLITATGQRVTLRCSPRSGDLSVYWYQQSLDQGLQFLIQYYNGEERAKGNILERFSAQQFPDLHSELNLSSLELGDSALYFCASSVEGADTEAFFGQGTRLTVV.

Only one count was recorded for this clone. This sequence joins TRBV7-6 and TRBJ2-3, with D maybe TRBD1 (6 bases). This CDR3 has 13 amino acids. The ends were cut back, 4 bases at V and 4 bases at J, with 9 bases in the middle. Germline CDR1 is SGHVS and CDR2 is FNYEAQ. This CDR3 is CASSSGAPDTQYF. The CDR3 DNA is TGTGCCAGCAGCTCAGGGGCCCCAGATACGCAGTATTTT.

V usage is TRBV7-6 and J usage is TRBJ1-5, with D hard to call. The CDR3 runs to 13 residues. The germline V and J ends were trimmed by 2 bases and 4 bases, with 6 bases remaining between them. Germline CDR1 reads SGHVS; CDR2 reads FNYEAQ. DNA of the CDR3: TGTGCCAGCAGCTTAATCCGTAATCAGCCCCAGCATTTT. It yields the protein CASSLIRNQPQHF.

The chain links TRBV2 to TRBJ1-1; TRBD1 matches at 7 bases. CDR3 length equals 14 residues. CDR1 SNHLY and CDR2 FYNNEI come from the germline V gene. J lost 1 base, V lost 7 bases, and 6 bases had no gene match. This CDR3 reads CASIPGQENTEAFF. As DNA, the CDR3 is TGTGCCAGCATCCCTGGACAGGAGAACACTGAAGCTTTCTTT.